A selection of T cell receptor beta chains follows, all from one sample in a study of T cells in Graves' hyperthyroidism and ophthalmopathy. TCRdb analysed the multiplex PCR reads with MiXCR anew, one entry per CDR3 protein. The data contain 650,000 to 750,000 distinct CDR3 sequences, approximately 15% of them singletons. What was sequenced was blood. These receptors were collected from a woman under 30 with Graves' hyperthyroidism. The CDR3 runs from the conserved cysteine through the conserved F or W. The D gene is left open where the match is weak. For some rows the clone size is stated as once, few or many, or as a class when expanded; others skip it.

d_call	clone_size	v_call	j_call	cdr3_nt	cdr3_aa
TRBD1	few	TRBV5-1	TRBJ2-7	TGCGCCAGCAGCTGGACCGGGACAGGGATAAACGAGCAGTACTTC	CASSWTGTGINEQYF
-	few	TRBV6-1	TRBJ2-5	TGTGCCAGCAGCTCTCCGGGAACCCAAGAGACCCGGTACTTC	CASSSPGTQETRYF
TRBD1	many	TRBV28	TRBJ2-2	TGTGCCAGCAGTTTATTCCCACCACAGGGGCTGGGGGACGGGGAGCTGTTTTTT	CASSLFPPQGLGDGELFF
TRBD2	few	TRBV4-2	TRBJ2-3	TGTGCCAGCAGGCCTAGCGGGAGGGCAAGGGGTACAGATACGCAGTATTTT	CASRPSGRARGTDTQYF
TRBD1	few	TRBV7-2	TRBJ1-4	TGTGCCAGCAGCATGGGACAGACGTCAACTAATGAAAAACTGTTTTTT	CASSMGQTSTNEKLFF
-	-	TRBV19	TRBJ1-4	TGTGCCACCCAAAGGCGCCCGACAGATAATGAAAAACTGTTTTTT	CATQRRPTDNEKLFF
-	many	TRBV2	TRBJ1-3	TGTGCCAGCAGTGAGACAAAACACATCTCTGGAAACACCATATATTTT	CASSETKHISGNTIYF
TRBD2	many	TRBV27	TRBJ2-7	TGTGCCAGCAGCTATACTAGCGGGAGGGCCTACGAGCAGTACTTC	CASSYTSGRAYEQYF
-	many	TRBV6-5	TRBJ2-5	TGTGCCAGCAGTAACAGATGGGACCCGTCAGAGACCCAGTACTTC	CASSNRWDPSETQYF
-	-	TRBV5-8	TRBJ2-1	TGTGCCAGCAGTCTATCACAGACCCACAATGAGCAGTTCTTC	CASSLSQTHNEQFF
-	many	TRBV12-3/TRBV12-4	TRBJ2-7	TGTGCCAGCAGCTGGGACATCCCCTACGAGCAGTACTTC	CASSWDIPYEQYF
TRBD2	few	TRBV20-1	TRBJ2-7	TGCAGTGCTAGAGCCGGGACTAGCGGCAGGTACGAGCAGTACTTC	CSARAGTSGRYEQYF
-	few	TRBV6-6	TRBJ1-1	TGTGCCAGCAGTTACTCTTCAAGGTACTCGAACACTGAAGCTTTCTTT	CASSYSSRYSNTEAFF
-	few	TRBV11-2	TRBJ2-3	TGTGCCAGCAGCTTCGGGGCAGGTTCAGATACGCAGTATTTT	CASSFGAGSDTQYF
-	-	TRBV5-1	TRBJ2-3	TGCGCCAGCAGCTTCCAGGAAAGCACAGATACGCAGTATTTT	CASSFQESTDTQYF
-	many	TRBV7-2	TRBJ1-6	TGTGCCAGCAGCAAAGTGGGGGCGCGGTCTAGTAATTCACCCCTCCACTTT	CASSKVGARSSNSPLHF
TRBD2	-	TRBV19	TRBJ2-7	TGTGCCAGTAGTATAAAGAGCGGGAGTTCGGGCGAGCAGTACTTC	CASSIKSGSSGEQYF
TRBD1	-	TRBV20-1	TRBJ1-1	TGCAGTGCTACCGACCCCCGGGACAGTCAGAACACTGAAGCTTTCTTT	CSATDPRDSQNTEAFF
TRBD1	many	TRBV12-3/TRBV12-4	TRBJ2-3	TGTGCCAGCAGCCCCGACAGGGGAAAATACACAGATACGCAGTATTTT	CASSPDRGKYTDTQYF
TRBD1	many	TRBV2	TRBJ1-1	TGTGCCAGCTGGGACAGGGGAACTGAAGCTTTCTTT	CASWDRGTEAFF
TRBD2	-	TRBV11-2	TRBJ2-7	TGTGCCAGCAGCCCCCCACTAGCGGCCCCCGAGCAGTACTTC	CASSPPLAAPEQYF
TRBD2	-	TRBV9	TRBJ2-3	TGTGCCAGCAGCGTGGGACTAGCGGGACTCACAGATACGCAGTATTTT	CASSVGLAGLTDTQYF
-	many	TRBV5-4	TRBJ1-1	TGTGCCAGCACGTTCCGAGGGGGTAGCACTGAAGCTTTCTTT	CASTFRGGSTEAFF
-	-	TRBV30	TRBJ1-4	TGTGCCAGTAGATTTGCAACTAATGAAAAACTGTTTTTT	CASRFATNEKLFF
TRBD2	few	TRBV29-1	TRBJ2-7	TGCAGCGTTGGCCGGGGGGGAGGCTACGAGCAGTACTTC	CSVGRGGGYEQYF
-	few	TRBV18	TRBJ2-2	TGTGCCAGCTCACCTCCGGAGGCCGGGGAGCTGTTTTTT	CASSPPEAGELFF
-	many	TRBV6-1	TRBJ1-2	TGTGCCAGCAGTTCCCCGAGAGGCCGGGGACACGACGGGCAGGTATATGGCTACACCTTC	CASSSPRGRGHDGQVYGYTF
TRBD1	-	TRBV27	TRBJ2-3	TGTGCCAGCTGGACAGGGGGTAGCACAGATACGCAGTATTTT	CASWTGGSTDTQYF
TRBD2	-	TRBV4-2	TRBJ2-1	TGTGCCAGCAGCCAAGTGTCCGGGTGGGAGGGCCGAGATGAGCAGTTCTTC	CASSQVSGWEGRDEQFF
-	-	TRBV7-9	TRBJ2-3	TGTGCCAGCGACAGGACTTCTAGCACAGATACGCAGTATTTT	CASDRTSSTDTQYF
-	many	TRBV27	TRBJ2-7	TGTGCCAGCAGTTTAGGTTGGTCGGTAGGTAAAGAGGGCTACGAGCAGTACTTC	CASSLGWSVGKEGYEQYF
TRBD2	-	TRBV28	TRBJ2-3	TGTGCCAGCAGTGCCCAGGGACTAGGGACAGATACGCAGTATTTT	CASSAQGLGTDTQYF
TRBD1	-	TRBV12-3/TRBV12-4	TRBJ2-2	TGTGCCAGCAGGCCGGGACAGCGCACCGGGGAGCTGTTTTTT	CASRPGQRTGELFF
-	-	TRBV6-1	TRBJ2-1	TGTGCCAGCAGCCGCCAACTAGCTCTCGGATCGGGTGAGCAGTTCTTC	CASSRQLALGSGEQFF
-	few	TRBV20-1	TRBJ1-1	TGCAGTGCTTCTAGTTCCTACAGGTTGAACACTGAAGCTTTCTTT	CSASSSYRLNTEAFF
-	many	TRBV2	TRBJ2-5	TGTGCCAGCAGTGAAGGCAGGCACGCAGAGACCCAGTACTTC	CASSEGRHAETQYF
TRBD2	-	TRBV5-1	TRBJ2-3	TGCGCCAGCAGCTTGGATCCTAGCGGGACTGGGGCAGATACGCAGTATTTT	CASSLDPSGTGADTQYF
TRBD1	few	TRBV7-9	TRBJ2-2	TGTGCCAGCAACCTGGGACAGGGAGTCGGGGAGCTGTTTTTT	CASNLGQGVGELFF
TRBD2	many	TRBV30	TRBJ2-1	TGTGCCCGGAGAATGACTAGCGGGAGTAATGAGCAGTTCTTC	CARRMTSGSNEQFF
TRBD1	-	TRBV6-1	TRBJ2-5	TGTGCCAGCAGTCCGGGACAGGCTCACCAAGAGACCCAGTACTTC	CASSPGQAHQETQYF
TRBD2	many	TRBV28	TRBJ2-7	TGTGCCAGCAGTTCTCTACCGTCTCTAGCGGGGGGCTCCTACGAGCAGTACTTC	CASSSLPSLAGGSYEQYF
-	-	TRBV5-5	TRBJ1-6	TGTGCCAGCAGCTTACGGGACACCCGAAATAATTCACCCCTCCACTTT	CASSLRDTRNNSPLHF
-	many	TRBV12-3/TRBV12-4	TRBJ2-5	TGTGCCAGCAGTATGGACTTCCAAGAGACCCAGTACTTC	CASSMDFQETQYF
-	-	TRBV10-3	TRBJ2-7	TGTGCCATCAGTGAGTCCTTCCAACCCTACGAGCAGTACTTC	CAISESFQPYEQYF
TRBD2	many	TRBV20-1	TRBJ2-7	TGCAGTGCCACTTCCGGGACTAGCGGGTATCCGAGCTCCTACGAGCAGTACTTC	CSATSGTSGYPSSYEQYF